One and the same sample provided the 21 T cell receptor beta chains below, sequenced in a study of identical twins. TCRdb reprocessed the 5' RACE reads with MiXCR, giving one entry per CDR3 protein. The sample contains roughly 630,000 distinct CDR3 sequences, around 7.4% of which appear only once. The sample also formed part of further work on yellow fever vaccine responses in identical twins.

The source material was PBMCs. The receptors were sampled from a woman aged 18-29 years in good health.

This clonotype turned up a few times. The conserved final phenylalanine or tryptophan is absent from the CDR3, which likely points to a read error. The DNA is omitted, as the CDR3 cannot be located on it reliably, and the CDR3 follows TCRdb's listing. V gene TRBV20-1 combines with J gene TRBJ1-2; the table's D gene call, TRBD1, was not cross checked with the DNA. Germline V lookup: CDR1 DFQATT, CDR2 SNEGSKA (reference sequence). Including both end residues, the CDR3 is 11 amino acids long. CDR3 sequence reads: CSARDSYTPRV.

This clonotype was recorded a few times. The CDR3 reads CASARRDRAREQYF. The CDR3 nucleotides read TGTGCCAGCGCCCGCCGGGACAGGGCTCGAGAGCAGTACTTC. V is TRBV28 and J is TRBJ2-7; 9 nucleotides agree with TRBD1. The J segment lost 7 bases and the V segment lost 8 bases, leaving 12 bases of the junction unmatched. From germline, CDR1 is MDHEN and CDR2 SYDVKM. The CDR3 has 14 amino acids.

This clonotype appeared a few times. The chain recombines TRBV24-1 with TRBJ2-3; D gene ambiguous. Trimming removed 2 bases from V and 5 bases from J, with 7 bases in between. In germline, CDR1 is KGHDR, CDR2 SFDVKD. The CDR3 length is 13 residues. DNA of the CDR3: TGTGCCACCAGTGATTCTCTCGGAGATACGCAGTATTTT. The encoded protein is CATSDSLGDTQYF.

This clonotype has a handful of counts. The chain combines TRBV5-1 with TRBJ2-7, with a tentative D call TRBD1 (6 bases). CDR1 is SGHRS and CDR2 is YFSETQ in the germline V gene. The V gene lost 2 bases and the J gene lost 2 bases, with 11 bases spanning the gap. CDR3 length: 14 residues. CDR3 DNA: TGCGCCAGCAGCTTTGACAGGCGTCCCTACGAGCAGTACTTC. Translating it yields CASSFDRRPYEQYF.

This clonotype has a count of ten or more. The V call is TRBV20-1, the J call TRBJ2-5, with a weak D call TRBD2 (5 bases). The germline CDR1 and CDR2 sequences are DFQATT and SNEGSKA (reference sequence). The V gene lost 2 bases and the J gene lost 6 bases, with 10 bases spanning the gap. The CDR3 sequence is 12 residues long. The CDR3 region has the DNA TGCAGTGCTAGACTAGCAGGACAGACCCAGTACTTC. Its translation: CSARLAGQTQYF.

The sample holds a few counts of this clonotype. In nucleotides, the CDR3 is TGTGCCAGCAGCTTGGACGGGACAATGAGCTCCTACGAGCAGTACGTC. Its protein is CASSLDGTMSSYEQYV. The rearrangement uses TRBV7-8 and TRBJ2-7, with D possibly being TRBD1 (6 bases). The CDR3 is 16 amino acids. Trimming stripped 3 bases from V and 0 bases from J, with 15 bases between. The germline V gene has CDR1 SGHVS and CDR2 FQNEAQ.

The chain uses TRBV7-9 and TRBJ2-7; 10 bases line up with TRBD2. V shed 3 bases and J 6 bases; nucleotides not matched to a gene: 5. The germline V gene has CDR1 SEHNR and CDR2 FQNEAQ (reference sequence). This CDR3 comprises 14 residues. In DNA, the CDR3 is TGTGCCAGCAGCTTGAGCGGGAGGGCCAGCGAGCAGTACTTC. It is translated as CASSLSGRASEQYF.

The sample holds many counts of this clonotype. The chain joins TRBV7-3 to TRBJ2-3, with 7 nucleotides matching TRBD1. V was clipped by 6 bases and J by 6 bases; unmatched bases: 12. The CDR3 consists of 15 residues. The germline V gene encodes CDR1 SGHTA and CDR2 FQGTGA. The CDR3 region is CASSITGDRADTQYF. Written as DNA, the CDR3 is TGTGCCAGCAGTATCACAGGGGATCGTGCGGATACGCAGTATTTT.

This clonotype was counted many times. The chain has TRBV29-1 and TRBJ2-5; D remains ambiguous. This CDR3 is 14 amino acids long. Trimming left V 2 bases short and J 1 base short, with 11 bases between. The V gene's germline CDR1 is SQVTM and CDR2 ANQGSEA. The CDR3 here is CSVERTIPQETQYF. The CDR3 DNA sequence: TGCAGCGTTGAACGGACCATACCCCAAGAGACCCAGTACTTC.

This clonotype was counted at least ten times. The chain has TRBV5-1 and TRBJ2-2; TRBD2 matches 9 bases. The CDR3 covers 14 residues. Germline V CDR1 and CDR2: SGHRS, YFSETQ. V shed 6 bases and J 5 bases; nucleotides not matched to a gene: 5. In DNA, the CDR3 is TGCGCCAGCATAGCGGGAGAGCATACCGGGGAGCTGTTTTTT. Translation: CASIAGEHTGELFF.

The rearrangement joins TRBV10-3 to TRBJ1-4; 7 bases map to TRBD1. V gave up 0 bases and J gave up 5 bases; unmatched junction bases: 3. The CDR3 has 15 amino acids. CDR1 is ENHRY, CDR2 SYGVKD, per germline. This chain's CDR3 is CAISESVQGNEKLFF. DNA of the CDR3: TGTGCCATCAGTGAGTCGGTACAGGGGAATGAAAAACTGTTTTTT.

The V and J genes are TRBV11-3 and TRBJ2-3, with D tentatively TRBD2 (5 bases). The V gene lost 3 bases and the J gene lost 3 bases, with 19 bases spanning the gap. CDR3 length equals 17 residues. The germline CDR1 and CDR2 sequences are SGHNT and YENEEA. The CDR3 reads CASSLGRETPSTDTQYF. The DNA of the CDR3 is TGTGCCAGCAGCTTGGGCCGGGAAACCCCATCGACAGATACGCAGTATTTT.

This clonotype was counted only a few times. The rearrangement links TRBV20-1 to TRBJ2-7; 12 bases line up with TRBD2. With 2 bases clipped from V and 2 bases from J, the junction kept 4 bases outside the gene matches. Germline lookup yields CDR1 DFQATT and CDR2 SNEGSKA (reference sequence). The CDR3 sequence is 15 residues long. CDR3 protein: CSARSTSGGTYEQYV. The CDR3 DNA sequence: TGCAGTGCTAGATCCACTAGCGGGGGGACCTACGAGCAGTACGTC.

This clonotype occurred a few times. The chain links TRBV19 to TRBJ2-2; tentatively, D is TRBD1 (5 bases). Germline-derived CDR1 and CDR2 are LNHDA and SQIVND (reference sequence). Trimming took off 4 bases at V and 1 base at J, with 7 bases between the two ends. The CDR3 is made up of 14 amino acids. The CDR3 loop reads CASSTDMNTGELFF. The CDR3 nucleotides read TGTGCCAGTAGTACGGACATGAACACCGGGGAGCTGTTTTTT.

The chain employs TRBV20-1 and TRBJ2-7, with D perhaps matching TRBD2 (6 bases). CDR1 is DFQATT, CDR2 SNEGSKA, per germline (reference sequence). V lost 2 bases, J lost 6 bases, and 11 bases lay in between. The CDR3 sequence is 12 residues long. CDR3 residues: CSARRGSGEQYV. In nucleotides, the CDR3 is TGCAGTGCTAGACGGGGGAGCGGCGAGCAGTACGTC.

The CDR3 protein is CASSLTVGAYNEQFF. CDR3 DNA: TGTGCCAGCAGCCTAACCGTAGGTGCATACAATGAGCAGTTCTTC. This rearrangement joins TRBV3-1 to TRBJ2-1; D ambiguous. V gave up 4 bases and J gave up 4 bases, with 14 bases separating them. The CDR3 has 15 amino acids. CDR1 and CDR2 from the germline V gene are LGHDT and YNNKEL (reference sequence).

This clonotype was observed many times. The rearrangement joins TRBV3-1 to TRBJ2-7, with 14 bases that match TRBD2. The CDR3 spans 15 residues. V dropped 4 bases and J dropped 6; count of bases not matched to a gene: 5. Germline lookup yields CDR1 LGHDT and CDR2 YNNKEL (reference sequence). The CDR3 DNA reads as TGTGCCAGCAGCCGACTAGCGGGAGGGACCGGCGAGCAGTACTTC. Protein product: CASSRLAGGTGEQYF.

This clonotype was detected a few times. The chain links TRBV20-1 to TRBJ1-1; D uncertain. CDR1 is DFQATT, CDR2 SNEGSKA, per germline (reference sequence). The germline V and J ends were trimmed by 4 bases and 6 bases, with 12 bases remaining between them. This CDR3 region has 12 residues. The CDR3 bases are TGCAGTGCTATCGCTGGAGGCTCTGAAGCTTTCTTT. As protein: CSAIAGGSEAFF.

This clonotype was picked up a small number of times. This sequence joins TRBV27 and TRBJ2-1; D is possibly TRBD2 (7 bases). The V end was cut by 7 bases, the J end by 7 bases, with 20 bases between. Germline V CDR1 and CDR2: MNHEY, SMNVEV (reference sequence). The CDR3 sequence is 15 residues long. The CDR3 DNA is TGTGCCAGCACCCCCTTGAGGGGGGGCTCGAATGAGCAGTTCTTC. Translating it yields CASTPLRGGSNEQFF.

This clonotype was detected ten times or more. The rearrangement joins TRBV9 to TRBJ2-7; a possible D gene is TRBD1 (6 bases). This CDR3 region has 15 residues. Trimming removed 5 bases from V and 0 bases from J, with 15 bases in between. In germline, CDR1 is SGDLS, CDR2 YYNGEE. The CDR3 DNA follows: TGTGCCAGCAGTCTCGGGACACATTCCTCCTACGAGCAGTACGTC. Protein product: CASSLGTHSSYEQYV.

The table lists this clonotype with many counts. In DNA, the CDR3 is TGTGCCAGCAGCTTAGCGGCGGGAGCGGGGAATTCCTACAATGAGCAGTTCTTC. Its protein product is CASSLAAGAGNSYNEQFF. The gene calls are TRBV7-2 and TRBJ2-1; 7 positions agree with TRBD2. V trimming: 0 bases; J trimming: 1 base; junction bases outside the gene matches: 9. This CDR3 comprises 18 residues. Germline lookup yields CDR1 SGHTA and CDR2 FQGNSA.